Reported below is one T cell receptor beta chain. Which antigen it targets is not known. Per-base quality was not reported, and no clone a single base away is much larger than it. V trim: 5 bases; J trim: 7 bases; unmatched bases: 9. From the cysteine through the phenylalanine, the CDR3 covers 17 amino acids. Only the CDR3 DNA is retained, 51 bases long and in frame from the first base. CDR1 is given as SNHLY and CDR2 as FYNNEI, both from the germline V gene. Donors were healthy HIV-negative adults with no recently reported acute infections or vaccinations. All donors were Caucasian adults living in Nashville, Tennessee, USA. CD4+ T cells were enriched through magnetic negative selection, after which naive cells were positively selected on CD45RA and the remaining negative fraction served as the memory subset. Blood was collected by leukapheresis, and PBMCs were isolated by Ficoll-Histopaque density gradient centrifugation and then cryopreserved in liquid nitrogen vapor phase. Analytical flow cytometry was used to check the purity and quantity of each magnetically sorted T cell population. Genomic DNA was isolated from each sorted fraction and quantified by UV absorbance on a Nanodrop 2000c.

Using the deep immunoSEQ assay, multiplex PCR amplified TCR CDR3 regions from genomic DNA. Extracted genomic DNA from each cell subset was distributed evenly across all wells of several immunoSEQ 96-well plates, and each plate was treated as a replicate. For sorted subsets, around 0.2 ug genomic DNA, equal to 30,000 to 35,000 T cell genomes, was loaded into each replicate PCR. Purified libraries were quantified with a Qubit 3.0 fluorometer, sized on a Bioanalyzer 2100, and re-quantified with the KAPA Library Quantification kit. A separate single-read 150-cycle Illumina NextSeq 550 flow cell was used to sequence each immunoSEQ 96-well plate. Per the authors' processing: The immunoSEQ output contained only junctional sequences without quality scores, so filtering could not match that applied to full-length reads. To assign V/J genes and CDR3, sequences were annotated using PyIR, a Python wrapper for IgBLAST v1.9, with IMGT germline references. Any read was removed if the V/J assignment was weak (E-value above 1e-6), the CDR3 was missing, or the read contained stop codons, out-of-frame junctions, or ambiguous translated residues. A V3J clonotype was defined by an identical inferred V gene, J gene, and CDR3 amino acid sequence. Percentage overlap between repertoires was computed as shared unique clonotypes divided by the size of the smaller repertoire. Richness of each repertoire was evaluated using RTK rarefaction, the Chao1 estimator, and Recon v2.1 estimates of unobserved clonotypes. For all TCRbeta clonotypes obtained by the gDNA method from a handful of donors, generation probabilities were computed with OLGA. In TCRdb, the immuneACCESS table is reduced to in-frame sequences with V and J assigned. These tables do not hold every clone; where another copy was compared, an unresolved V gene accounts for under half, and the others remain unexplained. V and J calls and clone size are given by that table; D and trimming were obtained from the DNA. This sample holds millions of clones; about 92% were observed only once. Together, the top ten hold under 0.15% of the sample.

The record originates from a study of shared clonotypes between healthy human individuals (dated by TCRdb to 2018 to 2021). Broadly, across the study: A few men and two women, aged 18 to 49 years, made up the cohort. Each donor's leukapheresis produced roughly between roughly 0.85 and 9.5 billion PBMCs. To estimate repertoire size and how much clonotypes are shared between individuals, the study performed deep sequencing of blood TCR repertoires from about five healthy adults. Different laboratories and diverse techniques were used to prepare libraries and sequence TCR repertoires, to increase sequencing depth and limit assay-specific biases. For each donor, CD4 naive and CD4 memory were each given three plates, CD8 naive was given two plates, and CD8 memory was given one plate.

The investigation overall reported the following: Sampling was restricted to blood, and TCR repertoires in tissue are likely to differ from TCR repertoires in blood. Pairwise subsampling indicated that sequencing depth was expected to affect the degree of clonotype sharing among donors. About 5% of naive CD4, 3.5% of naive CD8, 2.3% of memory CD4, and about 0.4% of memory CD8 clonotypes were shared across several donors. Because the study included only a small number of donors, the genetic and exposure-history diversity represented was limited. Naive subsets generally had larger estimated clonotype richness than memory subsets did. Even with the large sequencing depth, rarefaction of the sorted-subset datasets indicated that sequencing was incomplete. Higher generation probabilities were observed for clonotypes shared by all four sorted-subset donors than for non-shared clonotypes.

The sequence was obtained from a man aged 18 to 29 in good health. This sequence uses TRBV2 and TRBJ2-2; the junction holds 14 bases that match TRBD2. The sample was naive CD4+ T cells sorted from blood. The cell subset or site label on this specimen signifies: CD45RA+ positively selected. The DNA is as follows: TGTGCCAGCAGTTCCCTGACTAGCGGGGGGGCAAACGGGGAGCTGTTTTTT. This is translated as CASSSLTSGGANGELFF.